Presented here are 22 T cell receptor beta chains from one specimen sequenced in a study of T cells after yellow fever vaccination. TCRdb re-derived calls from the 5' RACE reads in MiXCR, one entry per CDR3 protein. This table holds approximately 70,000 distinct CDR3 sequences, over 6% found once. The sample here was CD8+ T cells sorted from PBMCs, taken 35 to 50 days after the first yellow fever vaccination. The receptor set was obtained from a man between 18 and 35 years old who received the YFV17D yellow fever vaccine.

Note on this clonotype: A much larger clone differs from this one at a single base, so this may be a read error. CDR3 in DNA: TGTGCCAGCAGCTTAGGATGCGGACCCTACAATGAGCAGTTCTTC. It encodes CASSLGCGPYNEQFF. This chain connects TRBV13 to TRBJ2-1; D not resolved. Germline V gives CDR1 PRHDT, CDR2 FYEKMQ (reference sequence). V was shortened by 0 bases and J by 2 bases, with 8 bases between the two germline ends. The CDR3 has 15 amino acids.

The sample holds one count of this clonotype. CDR3 loop: CTCSSGTSGVLPEETQYF. CDR3 DNA: TGTACCTGCAGTTCCGGGACTAGCGGGGTCCTGCCGGAGGAGACCCAGTACTTC. The chain couples TRBV12-3 or TRBV12-4 to TRBJ2-5; 13 positions agree with TRBD2. There are 18 residues in the CDR3.

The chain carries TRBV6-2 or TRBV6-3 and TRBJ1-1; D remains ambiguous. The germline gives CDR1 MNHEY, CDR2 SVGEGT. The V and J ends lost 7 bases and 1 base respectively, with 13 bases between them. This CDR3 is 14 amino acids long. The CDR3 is CASTSPGANTEAFF. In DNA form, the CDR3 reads TGTGCCAGCACTTCCCCAGGCGCGAACACTGAAGCTTTCTTT.

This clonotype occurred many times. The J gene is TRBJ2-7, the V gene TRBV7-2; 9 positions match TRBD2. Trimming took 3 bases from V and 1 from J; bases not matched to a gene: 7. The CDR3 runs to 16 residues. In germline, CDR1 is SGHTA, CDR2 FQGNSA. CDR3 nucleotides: TGTGCCAGCAGCTTTTACAGCGGGGGGTCTTCCTACGAGCAGTACTTC. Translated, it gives CASSFYSGGSSYEQYF.

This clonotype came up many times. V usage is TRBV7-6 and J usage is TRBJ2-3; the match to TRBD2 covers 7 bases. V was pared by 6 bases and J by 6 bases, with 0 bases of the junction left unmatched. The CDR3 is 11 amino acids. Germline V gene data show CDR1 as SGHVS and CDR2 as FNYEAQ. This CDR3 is CASRGGDTQYF. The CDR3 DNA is TGTGCCAGCAGGGGGGGGGATACGCAGTATTTT.

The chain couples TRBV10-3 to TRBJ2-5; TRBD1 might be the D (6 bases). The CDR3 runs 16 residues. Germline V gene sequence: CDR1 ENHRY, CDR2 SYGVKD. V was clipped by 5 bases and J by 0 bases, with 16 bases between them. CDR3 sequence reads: CAISLKAGDYQETQYF. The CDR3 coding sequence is TGTGCCATCAGTCTAAAGGCAGGGGATTACCAAGAGACCCAGTACTTC.

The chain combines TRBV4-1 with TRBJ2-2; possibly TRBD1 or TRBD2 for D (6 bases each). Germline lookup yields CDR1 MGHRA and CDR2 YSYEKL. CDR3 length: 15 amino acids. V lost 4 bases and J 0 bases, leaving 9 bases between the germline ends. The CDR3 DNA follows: TGCGCCAGCAGCCTCGGGGGCGCGAACACCGGGGAGCTGTTTTTT. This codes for CASSLGGANTGELFF.

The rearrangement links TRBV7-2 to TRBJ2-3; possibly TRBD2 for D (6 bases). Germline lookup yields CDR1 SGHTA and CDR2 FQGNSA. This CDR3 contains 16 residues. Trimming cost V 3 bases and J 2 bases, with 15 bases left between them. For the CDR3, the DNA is TGTGCCAGCAGCTTCCGGCCTTGGGGGGACACAGATACGCAGTATTTT. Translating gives CASSFRPWGDTDTQYF.

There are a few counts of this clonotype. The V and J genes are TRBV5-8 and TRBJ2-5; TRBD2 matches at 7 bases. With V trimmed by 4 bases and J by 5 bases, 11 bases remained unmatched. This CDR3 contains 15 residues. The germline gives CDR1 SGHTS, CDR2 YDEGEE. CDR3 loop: CASSLDTREVETQYF. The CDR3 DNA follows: TGTGCCAGCAGCCTGGACACCCGGGAGGTCGAGACCCAGTACTTC.

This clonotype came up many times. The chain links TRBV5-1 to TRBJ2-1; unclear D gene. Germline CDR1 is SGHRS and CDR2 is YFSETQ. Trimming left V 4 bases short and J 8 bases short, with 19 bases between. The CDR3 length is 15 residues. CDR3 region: CASSPGHSPYYEQFF. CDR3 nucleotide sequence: TGCGCCAGCAGCCCGGGCCACTCCCCTTACTATGAGCAGTTCTTC.

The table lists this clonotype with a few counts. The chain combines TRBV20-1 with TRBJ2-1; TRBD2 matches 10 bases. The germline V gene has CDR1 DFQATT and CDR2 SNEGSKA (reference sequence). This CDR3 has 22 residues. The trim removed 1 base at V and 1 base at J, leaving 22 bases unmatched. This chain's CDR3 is CSARGLRQLAGGSLGSYNEQFF. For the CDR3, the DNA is TGCAGTGCTAGAGGGTTACGACAGTTAGCGGGGGGCTCGCTGGGGTCCTACAATGAGCAGTTCTTC.

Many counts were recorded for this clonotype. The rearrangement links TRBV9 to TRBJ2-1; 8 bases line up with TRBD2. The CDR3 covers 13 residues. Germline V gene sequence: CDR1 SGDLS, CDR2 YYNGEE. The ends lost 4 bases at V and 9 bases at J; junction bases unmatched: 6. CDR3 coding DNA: TGTGCCAGCAGCCCGGGACTAGGGTCTGAGCAGTTCTTC. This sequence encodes CASSPGLGSEQFF.

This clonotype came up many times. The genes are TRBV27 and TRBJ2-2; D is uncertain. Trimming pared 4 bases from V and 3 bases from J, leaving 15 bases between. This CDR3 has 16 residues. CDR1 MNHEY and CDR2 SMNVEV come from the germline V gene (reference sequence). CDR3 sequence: CASSSIVVGYTGELFF. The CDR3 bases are TGTGCCAGCAGTTCGATAGTGGTTGGGTACACCGGGGAGCTGTTTTTT.

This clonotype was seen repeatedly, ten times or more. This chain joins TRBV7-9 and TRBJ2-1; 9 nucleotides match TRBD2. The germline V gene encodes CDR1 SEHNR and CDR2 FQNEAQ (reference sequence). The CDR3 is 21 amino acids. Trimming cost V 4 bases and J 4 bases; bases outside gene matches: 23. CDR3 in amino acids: CASSSPRPGTDLAGTYNEQFF. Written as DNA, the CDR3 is TGTGCCAGCAGCTCACCAAGGCCCGGGACAGATCTAGCGGGGACTTACAATGAGCAGTTCTTC.

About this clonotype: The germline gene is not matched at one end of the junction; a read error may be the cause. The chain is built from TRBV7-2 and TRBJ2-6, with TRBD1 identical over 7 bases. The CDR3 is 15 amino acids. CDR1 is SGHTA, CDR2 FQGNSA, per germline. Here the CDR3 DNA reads TGTGCCAGCAGTCAAGGCCTTACAGGGGCCAACGACCTGACTTTC. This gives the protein CASSQGLTGANDLTF.

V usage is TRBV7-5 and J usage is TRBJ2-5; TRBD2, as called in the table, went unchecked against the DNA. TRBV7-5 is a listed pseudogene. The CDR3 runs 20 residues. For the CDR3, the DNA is TGTGGTTCTGTGCCTGCTGCCCGTGAACAAAAGCGGGGGGGACAAGAGACCCAGTACTTC. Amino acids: CGSVPAAREQKRGGQETQYF.

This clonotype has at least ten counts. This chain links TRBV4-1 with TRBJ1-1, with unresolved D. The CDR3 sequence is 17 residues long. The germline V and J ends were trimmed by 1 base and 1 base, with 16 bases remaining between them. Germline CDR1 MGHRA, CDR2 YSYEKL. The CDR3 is CASSQVALSDSNTEAFF. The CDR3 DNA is TGCGCCAGCAGCCAAGTAGCCCTTTCGGACTCGAACACTGAAGCTTTCTTT.

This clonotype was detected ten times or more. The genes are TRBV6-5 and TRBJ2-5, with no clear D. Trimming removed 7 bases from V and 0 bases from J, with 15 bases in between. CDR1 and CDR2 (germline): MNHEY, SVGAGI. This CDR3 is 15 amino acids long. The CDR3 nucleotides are TGTGCCAGCACCCGCCCGGCCAGTTACCAAGAGACCCAGTACTTC. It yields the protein CASTRPASYQETQYF.

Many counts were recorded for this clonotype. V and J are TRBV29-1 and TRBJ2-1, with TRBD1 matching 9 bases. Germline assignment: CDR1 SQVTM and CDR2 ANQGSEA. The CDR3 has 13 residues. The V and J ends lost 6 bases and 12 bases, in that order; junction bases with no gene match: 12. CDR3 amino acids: CSVAGQGILPQFF. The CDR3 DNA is TGCAGCGTGGCGGGACAGGGCATCTTACCGCAGTTCTTC.

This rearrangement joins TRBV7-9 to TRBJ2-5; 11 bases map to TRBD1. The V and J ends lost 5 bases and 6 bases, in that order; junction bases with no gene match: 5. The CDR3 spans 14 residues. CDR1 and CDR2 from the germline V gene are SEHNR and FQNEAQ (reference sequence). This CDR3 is CASSGGTGGQTQYF. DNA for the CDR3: TGTGCCAGCAGCGGTGGGACAGGGGGACAGACCCAGTACTTC.

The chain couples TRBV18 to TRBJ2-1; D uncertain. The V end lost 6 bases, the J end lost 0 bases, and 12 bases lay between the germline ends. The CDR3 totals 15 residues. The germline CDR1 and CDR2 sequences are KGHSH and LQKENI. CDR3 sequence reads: CASSYGPSSYNEQFF. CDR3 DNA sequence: TGTGCCAGCTCTTATGGACCGAGCTCCTACAATGAGCAGTTCTTC.

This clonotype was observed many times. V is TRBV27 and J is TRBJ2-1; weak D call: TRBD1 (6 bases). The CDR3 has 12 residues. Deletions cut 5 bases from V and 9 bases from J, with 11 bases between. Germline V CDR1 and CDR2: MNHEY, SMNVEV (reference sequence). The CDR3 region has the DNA TGTGCCAGCAGTCTCCAGGGGACTGAGCAGTTCTTC. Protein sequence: CASSLQGTEQFF.